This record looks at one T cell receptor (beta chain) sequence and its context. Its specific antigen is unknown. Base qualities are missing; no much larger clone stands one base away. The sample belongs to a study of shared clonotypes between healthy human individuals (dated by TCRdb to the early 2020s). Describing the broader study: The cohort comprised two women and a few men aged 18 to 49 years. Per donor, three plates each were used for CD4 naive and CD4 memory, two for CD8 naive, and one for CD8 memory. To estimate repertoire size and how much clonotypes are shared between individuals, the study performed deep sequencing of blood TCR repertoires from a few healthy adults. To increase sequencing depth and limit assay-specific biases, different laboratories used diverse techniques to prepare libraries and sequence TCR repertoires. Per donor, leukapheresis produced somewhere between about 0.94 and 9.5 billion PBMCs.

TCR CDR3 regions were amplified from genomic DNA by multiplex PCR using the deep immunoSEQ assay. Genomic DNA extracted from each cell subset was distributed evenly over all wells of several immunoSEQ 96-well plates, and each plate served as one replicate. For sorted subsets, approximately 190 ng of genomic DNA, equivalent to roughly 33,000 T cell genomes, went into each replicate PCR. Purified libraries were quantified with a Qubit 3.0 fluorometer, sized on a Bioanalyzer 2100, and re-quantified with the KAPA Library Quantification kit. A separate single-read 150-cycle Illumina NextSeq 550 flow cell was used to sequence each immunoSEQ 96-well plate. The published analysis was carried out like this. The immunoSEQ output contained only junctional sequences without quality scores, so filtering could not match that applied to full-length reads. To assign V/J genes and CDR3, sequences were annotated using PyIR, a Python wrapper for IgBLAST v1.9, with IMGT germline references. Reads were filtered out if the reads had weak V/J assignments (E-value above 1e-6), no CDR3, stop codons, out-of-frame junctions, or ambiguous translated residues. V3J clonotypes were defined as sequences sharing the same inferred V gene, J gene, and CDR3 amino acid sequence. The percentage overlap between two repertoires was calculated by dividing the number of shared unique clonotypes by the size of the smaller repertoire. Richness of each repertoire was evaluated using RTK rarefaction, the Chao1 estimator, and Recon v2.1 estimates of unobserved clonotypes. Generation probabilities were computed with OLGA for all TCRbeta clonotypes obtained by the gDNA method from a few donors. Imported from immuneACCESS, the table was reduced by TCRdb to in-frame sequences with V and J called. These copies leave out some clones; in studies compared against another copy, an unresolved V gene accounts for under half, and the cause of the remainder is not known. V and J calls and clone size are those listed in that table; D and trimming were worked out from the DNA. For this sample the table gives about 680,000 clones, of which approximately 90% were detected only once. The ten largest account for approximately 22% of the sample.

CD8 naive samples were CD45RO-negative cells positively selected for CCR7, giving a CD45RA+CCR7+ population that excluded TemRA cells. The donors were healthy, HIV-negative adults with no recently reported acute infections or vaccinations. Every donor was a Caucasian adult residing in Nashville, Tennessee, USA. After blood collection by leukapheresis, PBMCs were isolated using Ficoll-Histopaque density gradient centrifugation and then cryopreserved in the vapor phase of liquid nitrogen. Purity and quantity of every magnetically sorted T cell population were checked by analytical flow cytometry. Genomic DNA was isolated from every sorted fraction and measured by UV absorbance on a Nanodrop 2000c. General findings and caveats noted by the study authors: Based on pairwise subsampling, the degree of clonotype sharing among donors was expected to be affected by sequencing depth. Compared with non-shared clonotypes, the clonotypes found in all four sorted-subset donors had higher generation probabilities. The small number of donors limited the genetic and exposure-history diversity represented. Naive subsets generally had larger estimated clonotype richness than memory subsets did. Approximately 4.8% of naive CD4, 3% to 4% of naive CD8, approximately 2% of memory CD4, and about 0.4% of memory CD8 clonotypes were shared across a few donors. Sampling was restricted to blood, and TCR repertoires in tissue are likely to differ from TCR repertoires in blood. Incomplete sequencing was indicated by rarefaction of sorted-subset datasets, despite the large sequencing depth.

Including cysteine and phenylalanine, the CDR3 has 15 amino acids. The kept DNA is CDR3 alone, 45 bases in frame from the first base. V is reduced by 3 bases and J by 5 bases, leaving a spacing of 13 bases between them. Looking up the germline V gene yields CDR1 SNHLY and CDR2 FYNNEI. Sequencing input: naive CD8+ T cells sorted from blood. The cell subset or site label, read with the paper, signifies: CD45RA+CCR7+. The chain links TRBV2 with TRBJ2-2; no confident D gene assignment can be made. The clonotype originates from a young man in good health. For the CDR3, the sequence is CASSDYGVGTGELFF. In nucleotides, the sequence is TGTGCCAGCAGTGATTATGGGGTTGGTACCGGGGAGCTGTTTTTT.